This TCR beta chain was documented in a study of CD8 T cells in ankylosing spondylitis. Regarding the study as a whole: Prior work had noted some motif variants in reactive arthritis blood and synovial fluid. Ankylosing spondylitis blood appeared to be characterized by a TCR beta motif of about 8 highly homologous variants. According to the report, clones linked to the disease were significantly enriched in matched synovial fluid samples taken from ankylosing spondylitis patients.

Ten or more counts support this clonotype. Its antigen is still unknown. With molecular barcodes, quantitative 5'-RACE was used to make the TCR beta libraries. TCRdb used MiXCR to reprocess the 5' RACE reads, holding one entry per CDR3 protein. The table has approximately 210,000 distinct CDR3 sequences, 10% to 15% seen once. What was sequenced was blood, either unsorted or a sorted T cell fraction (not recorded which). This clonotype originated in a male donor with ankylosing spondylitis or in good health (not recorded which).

CDR3 in DNA: TGTGCCAGCAGCTCTCACTACGAGCAGTACTTC. This translates into CASSSHYEQYF. This chain links TRBV5-6 with TRBJ2-7; D gene unclear. The CDR3 has 11 amino acids. Germline CDR1 reads SGHDT; CDR2 reads YYEEEE. V was pared by 3 bases and J by 3 bases, with 4 bases between.